The rows below give T cell receptor beta chains drawn from one sample of a study of response to subunit inactivated influenza vaccine. Via MiXCR, TCRdb re-called the RT-PCR reads, giving one row per CDR3 protein. The sample has roughly 760,000 distinct CDR3 sequences, about 20% seen once. Material: PBMCs from blood, obtained roughly 5 days after vaccination. All receptors come from a man aged 50 to 59 who received an inactivated influenza vaccine. Both conserved end residues are trimmed from each CDR3. The order of the fields is V gene, D gene, clone size, CDR3 protein. A D gene is named only where the DNA matches it firmly. The size entry is marked missing in some rows and otherwise reads once, few, many or a size class.

V gene: TRBV12-3/TRBV12-4
D gene: -
clone size: few
CDR3 protein: ASRTLGSYNEQF

V gene: TRBV4-1
D gene: -
clone size: -
CDR3 protein: ASSQESPGRTDTQY

V gene: TRBV10-3
D gene: TRBD1
clone size: few
CDR3 protein: AISDRGNYAGEQF

V gene: TRBV5-1
D gene: TRBD1
clone size: few
CDR3 protein: ASSAPGQGFIEQF

V gene: TRBV10-2
D gene: TRBD1
clone size: -
CDR3 protein: ASSIKQGTEAF

V gene: TRBV12-3/TRBV12-4
D gene: -
clone size: -
CDR3 protein: ASSQVVQPQH

V gene: TRBV18
D gene: -
clone size: -
CDR3 protein: ASSHQGRPWGMNTEAF

V gene: TRBV12-3/TRBV12-4
D gene: -
clone size: few
CDR3 protein: ASSLIGQDTQY

V gene: TRBV5-1
D gene: -
clone size: -
CDR3 protein: ASRYDNSGANVLT

V gene: TRBV2
D gene: TRBD1
clone size: few
CDR3 protein: ASSRGTGGVETQY

V gene: TRBV6-2/TRBV6-3
D gene: TRBD2
clone size: -
CDR3 protein: ASSKISGVYNEQF

V gene: TRBV25-1
D gene: -
clone size: -
CDR3 protein: ASRGGPGQKNYGYT

V gene: TRBV6-5
D gene: TRBD1
clone size: -
CDR3 protein: ASSIDREVQPQH

V gene: TRBV7-9
D gene: -
clone size: -
CDR3 protein: ASSYSYSRSYEQY

V gene: TRBV7-9
D gene: TRBD1
clone size: -
CDR3 protein: ASSIQGTDQETQY

V gene: TRBV15
D gene: -
clone size: once
CDR3 protein: DTSRVAQATNEKLF

V gene: TRBV12-3/TRBV12-4
D gene: -
clone size: few
CDR3 protein: ASSKGLSNTGELF

V gene: TRBV4-1
D gene: -
clone size: -
CDR3 protein: ASSQKYEQPPYEQY

V gene: TRBV3-1
D gene: TRBD1
clone size: -
CDR3 protein: ASSQEGTAGGHYGYT

V gene: TRBV20-1
D gene: -
clone size: -
CDR3 protein: SARGTGGMNTGELF

V gene: TRBV4-1
D gene: -
clone size: -
CDR3 protein: ASSVEGRRDNEQF

V gene: TRBV28
D gene: TRBD1
clone size: -
CDR3 protein: ASSFIQGVAEAF

V gene: TRBV10-3
D gene: TRBD1
clone size: -
CDR3 protein: AISRTGGIYEQY

V gene: TRBV4-1
D gene: -
clone size: few
CDR3 protein: ASSQARGGNRGEQY

V gene: TRBV5-1
D gene: TRBD1
clone size: -
CDR3 protein: ASSSRPGQGASGEQY

V gene: TRBV6-5
D gene: -
clone size: -
CDR3 protein: ASSLWPKTTGELF

V gene: TRBV7-2
D gene: -
clone size: few
CDR3 protein: ASSLGHLYGYT

V gene: TRBV4-1
D gene: -
clone size: -
CDR3 protein: ASSQDRFRQETQY

V gene: TRBV6-2/TRBV6-3
D gene: TRBD2
clone size: -
CDR3 protein: ASKLSGSNFYEQY

V gene: TRBV5-1
D gene: -
clone size: few
CDR3 protein: ASSPTEGGSYEQY

V gene: TRBV5-1
D gene: -
clone size: many
CDR3 protein: ASSLVKFQETQY

V gene: TRBV5-1
D gene: TRBD2
clone size: -
CDR3 protein: ASGEGTRKRTQY